This paragraph reports one T cell receptor (beta chain). The antigen remains unidentified. These data come from a study of shared clonotypes between healthy human individuals. The wider study: CD4 naive cells filled three plates per donor, CD4 memory three, CD8 naive two and CD8 memory one.

Sorted-subset replicate PCR reactions contained roughly 210 ng DNA, corresponding to some 29,000 T cell genomes. Repertoires were generated with immunoSEQ multiplex PCR, while TCRdb's copy carries only in-frame clones and drops some. The sample records some 350,000 clones, about 74% being singletons. General study findings and limits: Some clonotypes were shared by all four sorted-subset donors, while others were not shared. The non-shared ones had lower generation probabilities than the shared ones.

The CDR3 has 16 amino acids. Losses at the gene ends were 4 bases for V and 3 bases for J; bases not matched to a gene: 10. The germline V gene has CDR1 SGHVS and CDR2 FNYEAQ. The sample taken for sequencing was memory CD4+ T cells sorted from blood. Subset indicated: CD45RA-negative fraction. The sequence came from a man aged 25 to 40 in good health. The V call is TRBV7-6, the J call TRBJ2-3; 7 positions match TRBD1. In nucleotides, the CDR3 is TGTGCCAGCAGCTCCCCTCCGGGACAGAGGACAGATACGCAGTATTTT. Translation: CASSSPPGQRTDTQYF.